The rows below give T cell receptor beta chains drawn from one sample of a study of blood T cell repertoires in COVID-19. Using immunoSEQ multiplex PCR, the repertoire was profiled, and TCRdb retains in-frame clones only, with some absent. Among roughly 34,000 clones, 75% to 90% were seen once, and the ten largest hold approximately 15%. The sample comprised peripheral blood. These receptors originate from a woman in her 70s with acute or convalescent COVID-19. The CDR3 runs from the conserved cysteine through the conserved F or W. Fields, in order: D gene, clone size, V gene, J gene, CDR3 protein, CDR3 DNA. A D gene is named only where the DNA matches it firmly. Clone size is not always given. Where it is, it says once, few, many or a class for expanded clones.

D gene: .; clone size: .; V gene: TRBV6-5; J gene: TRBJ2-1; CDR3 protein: CASSRTKSSYNEQFF; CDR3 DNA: TGTGCCAGCAGCCGGACTAAAAGCTCCTACAATGAGCAGTTCTTC
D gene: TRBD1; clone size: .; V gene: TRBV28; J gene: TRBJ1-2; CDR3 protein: CASSSQYRGGGYTF; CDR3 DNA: TGTGCCAGCAGTTCACAGTACAGGGGTGGAGGCTACACCTTC
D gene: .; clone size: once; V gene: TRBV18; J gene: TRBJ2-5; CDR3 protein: CASSPPRDLEETQYF; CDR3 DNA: TGTGCCAGCTCACCACCGAGGGATTTGGAAGAGACCCAGTACTTC
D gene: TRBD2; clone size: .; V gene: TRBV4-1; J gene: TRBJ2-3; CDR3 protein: CASSQDPREEADTQYF; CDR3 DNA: TGCGCCAGCAGCCAAGATCCGCGGGAGGAGGCAGATACGCAGTATTTT
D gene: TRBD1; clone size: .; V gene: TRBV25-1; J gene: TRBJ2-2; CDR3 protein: CASNPGTGDTGELFF; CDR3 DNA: TGTGCCAGCAACCCCGGGACAGGAGACACCGGGGAGCTGTTTTTT
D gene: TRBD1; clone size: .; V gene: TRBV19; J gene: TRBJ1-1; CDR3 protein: CATRERQGNTEAFF; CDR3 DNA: TGTGCCACCCGCGAACGACAGGGCAACACTGAAGCTTTCTTT
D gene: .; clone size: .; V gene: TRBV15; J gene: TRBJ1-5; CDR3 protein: CATSEPRGRGVIQPQHF; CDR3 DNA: TGTGCCACCAGCGAACCAAGAGGTAGGGGTGTGATTCAGCCCCAGCATTTT
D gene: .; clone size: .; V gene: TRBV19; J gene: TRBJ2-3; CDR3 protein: CASSPDLPGTDTQYF; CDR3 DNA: TGTGCCAGTAGTCCGGACTTGCCAGGCACAGATACGCAGTATTTT
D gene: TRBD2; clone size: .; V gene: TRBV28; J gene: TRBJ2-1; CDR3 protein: CASSLDYRTSNHNEQFF; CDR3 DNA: TGTGCCAGCAGTTTAGACTATAGGACTAGCAACCACAATGAGCAGTTCTTC
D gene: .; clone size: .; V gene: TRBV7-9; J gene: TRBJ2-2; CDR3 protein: CASSLVDAKLFF; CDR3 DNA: TGTGCCAGCAGCTTAGTCGATGCGAAGCTGTTTTTT
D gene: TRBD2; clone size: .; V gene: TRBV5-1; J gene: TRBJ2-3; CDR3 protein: CASSLALAGFSTDTQYF; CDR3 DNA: TGCGCCAGCAGCTTGGCTTTAGCGGGGTTTAGCACAGATACGCAGTATTTT
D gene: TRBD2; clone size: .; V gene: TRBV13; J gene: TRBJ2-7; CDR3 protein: CASSLSGGTYEQYF; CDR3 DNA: TGTGCCAGCAGCCTTAGCGGGGGTACCTACGAGCAGTACTTC
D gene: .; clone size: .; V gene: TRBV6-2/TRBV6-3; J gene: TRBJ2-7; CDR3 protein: CASSIYREEQYF; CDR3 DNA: TGTGCCAGCAGTATTTACAGGGAAGAGCAGTACTTC
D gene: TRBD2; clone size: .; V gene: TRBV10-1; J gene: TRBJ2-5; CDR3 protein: CASSELAGGIVETQYF; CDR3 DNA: TGCGCCAGCAGTGAACTAGCGGGAGGGATCGTGGAGACCCAGTACTTC
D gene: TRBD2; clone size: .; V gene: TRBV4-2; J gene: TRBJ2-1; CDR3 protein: CASSQGIASGDNEQFF; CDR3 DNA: TGTGCCAGCAGCCAAGGAATCGCTAGCGGAGACAATGAGCAGTTCTTC
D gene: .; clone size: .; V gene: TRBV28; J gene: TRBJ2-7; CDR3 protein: CASRSGHEQYF; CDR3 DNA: TGTGCCAGCAGGTCAGGCCACGAGCAGTACTTC
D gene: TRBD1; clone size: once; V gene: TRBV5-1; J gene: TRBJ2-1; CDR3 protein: CASSLGQGRDNEQFF; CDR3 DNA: TGCGCCAGCAGCCTCGGACAGGGACGTGACAATGAGCAGTTCTTC
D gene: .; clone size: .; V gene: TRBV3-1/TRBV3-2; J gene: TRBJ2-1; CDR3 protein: CASSALRGEQFF; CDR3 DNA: TGTGCCAGCAGCGCCCTACGGGGTGAGCAGTTCTTC
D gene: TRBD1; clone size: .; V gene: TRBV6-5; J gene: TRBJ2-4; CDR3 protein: CASARDREKNIQYF; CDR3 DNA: TGTGCCAGTGCCCGGGACAGGGAAAAAAACATTCAGTACTTC
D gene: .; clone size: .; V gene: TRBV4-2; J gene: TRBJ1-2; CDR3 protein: CASSPLAGRDGYTF; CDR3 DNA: TGTGCCAGCAGCCCACTTGCGGGGAGGGATGGCTACACCTTC
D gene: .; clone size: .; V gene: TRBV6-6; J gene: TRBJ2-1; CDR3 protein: CASSYRLAGNEQFF; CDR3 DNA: TGTGCCAGCAGTTACCGGCTAGCCGGCAATGAGCAGTTCTTC
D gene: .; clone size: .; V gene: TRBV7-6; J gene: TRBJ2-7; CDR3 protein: CASSLARNSYEQYF; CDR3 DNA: TGTGCCAGCAGCTTAGCGAGGAACTCCTACGAGCAGTACTTC
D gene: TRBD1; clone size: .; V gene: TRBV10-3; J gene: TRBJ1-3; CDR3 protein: CAIRPGQGDTIYF; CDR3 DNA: TGTGCCATCAGACCGGGACAGGGAGACACCATATATTTT
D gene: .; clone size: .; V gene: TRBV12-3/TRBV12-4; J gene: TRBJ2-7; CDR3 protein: CASSRELYEQYF; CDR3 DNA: TGTGCCAGCAGCCGCGAACTGTACGAGCAGTACTTC
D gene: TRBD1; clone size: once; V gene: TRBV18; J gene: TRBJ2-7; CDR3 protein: CASSPDRDEQYF; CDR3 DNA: TGTGCCAGCTCACCAGACAGGGACGAGCAGTACTTC
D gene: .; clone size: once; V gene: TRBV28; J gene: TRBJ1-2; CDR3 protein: CASSPLGGYGYTF; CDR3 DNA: TGTGCCAGCAGTCCCCTCGGGGGCTATGGCTACACCTTC
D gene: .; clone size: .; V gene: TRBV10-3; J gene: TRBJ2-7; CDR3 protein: CAISARDLGGREQYF; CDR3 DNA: TGTGCCATCAGTGCGAGGGACTTAGGCGGGCGCGAGCAGTACTTC
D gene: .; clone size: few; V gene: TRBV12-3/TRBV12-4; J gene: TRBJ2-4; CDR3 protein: CASSFAGNIQYF; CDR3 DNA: TGTGCCAGCAGTTTCGCCGGAAACATTCAGTACTTC
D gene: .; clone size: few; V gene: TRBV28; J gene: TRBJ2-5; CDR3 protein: CASSSRRETQYF; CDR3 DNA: TGTGCCAGCAGTTCGCGCCGGGAGACCCAGTACTTC
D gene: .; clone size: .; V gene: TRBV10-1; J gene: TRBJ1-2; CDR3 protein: CASSESLREGYTF; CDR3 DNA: TGCGCCAGCAGTGAGTCGTTGAGGGAGGGCTACACCTTC
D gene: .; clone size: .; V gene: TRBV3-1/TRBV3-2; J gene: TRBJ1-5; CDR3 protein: CASSQGQGYGQPQHF; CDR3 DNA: TGTGCCAGCAGCCAAGGTCAGGGATACGGTCAGCCCCAGCATTTT
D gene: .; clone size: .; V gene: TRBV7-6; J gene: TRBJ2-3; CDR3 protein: CASSFSGGALTDTQYF; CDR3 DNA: TGTGCCAGCAGCTTTTCTGGCGGGGCCCTCACAGATACGCAGTATTTT
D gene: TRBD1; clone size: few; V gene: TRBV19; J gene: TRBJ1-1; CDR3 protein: CASSNTGANTEAFF; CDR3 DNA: TGTGCCAGTAGTAACACAGGGGCCAACACTGAAGCTTTCTTT
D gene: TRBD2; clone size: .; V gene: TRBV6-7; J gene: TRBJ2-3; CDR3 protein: CASSYGVAGVSTDTQYF; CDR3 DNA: TGTGCCAGCAGTTACGGGGTAGCGGGAGTTTCCACAGATACGCAGTATTTT
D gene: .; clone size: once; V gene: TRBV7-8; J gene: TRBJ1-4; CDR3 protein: CASSLGDIETEKLFF; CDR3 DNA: TGTGCCAGCAGCTTAGGGGACATTGAGACCGAAAAACTGTTTTTT
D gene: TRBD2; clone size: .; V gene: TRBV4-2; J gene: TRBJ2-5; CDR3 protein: CASSHGGTSGEETQYF; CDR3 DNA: TGTGCCAGCAGCCATGGGGGGACTAGCGGGGAAGAGACCCAGTACTTC
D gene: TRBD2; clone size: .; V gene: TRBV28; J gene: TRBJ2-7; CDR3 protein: CASKLAGAYEQYF; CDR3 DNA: TGTGCCAGCAAACTAGCGGGAGCCTACGAGCAGTACTTC
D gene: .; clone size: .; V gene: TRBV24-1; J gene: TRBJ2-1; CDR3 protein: CATSEETSPPEQFF; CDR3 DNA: TGTGCCACCAGTGAGGAAACTAGCCCGCCTGAGCAGTTCTTC
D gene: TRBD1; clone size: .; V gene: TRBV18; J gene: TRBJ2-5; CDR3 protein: CASSRDRGRRETQYF; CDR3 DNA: TGTGCCAGCTCACGGGACAGGGGGCGGAGAGAGACCCAGTACTTC
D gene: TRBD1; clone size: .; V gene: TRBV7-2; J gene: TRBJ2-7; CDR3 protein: CASSLSGGPYEQYF; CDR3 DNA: TGTGCCAGCAGCTTATCAGGGGGCCCCTACGAGCAGTACTTC
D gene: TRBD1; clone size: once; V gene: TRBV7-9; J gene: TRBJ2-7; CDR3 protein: CASSYGTGASYEQYF; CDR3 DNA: TGTGCCAGCAGCTACGGGACAGGGGCCTCCTACGAGCAGTACTTC
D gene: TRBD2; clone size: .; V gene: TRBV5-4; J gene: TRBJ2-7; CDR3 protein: CASSRTPSGSLVHQYF; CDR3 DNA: TGTGCCAGCAGCAGGACACCTAGCGGGAGTTTGGTTCATCAGTACTTC
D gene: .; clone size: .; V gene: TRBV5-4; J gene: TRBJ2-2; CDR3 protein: CASSLFGLTGELFF; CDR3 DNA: TGTGCCAGCAGCTTGTTTGGGCTCACCGGGGAGCTGTTTTTT
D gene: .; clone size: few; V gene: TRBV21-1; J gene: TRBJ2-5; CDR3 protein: CASSKAGGRKETQYF; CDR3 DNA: TGTGCCAGCAGCAAAGCGGGGGGGCGAAAAGAGACCCAGTACTTC
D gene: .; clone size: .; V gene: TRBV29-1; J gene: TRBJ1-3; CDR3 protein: CSVGRGEAGGNTIYF; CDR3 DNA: TGCAGCGTTGGTCGGGGAGAAGCGGGTGGAAACACCATATATTTT
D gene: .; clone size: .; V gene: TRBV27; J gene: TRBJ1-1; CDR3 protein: CASSPHHWGVAFF; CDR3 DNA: TGTGCCAGCAGTCCACACCACTGGGGGGTAGCTTTCTTT
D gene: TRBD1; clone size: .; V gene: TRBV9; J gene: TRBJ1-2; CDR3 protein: CASSAGQGNNYGYTF; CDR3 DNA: TGTGCCAGCAGCGCAGGACAGGGGAATAACTATGGCTACACCTTC
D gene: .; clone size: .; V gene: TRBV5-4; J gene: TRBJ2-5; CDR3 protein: CASSLSLPGETQYF; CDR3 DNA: TGTGCCAGCAGCTTGTCCCTACCCGGGGAGACCCAGTACTTC
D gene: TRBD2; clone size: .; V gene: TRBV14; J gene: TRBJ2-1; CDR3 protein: CASSQGLAVYNEQFF; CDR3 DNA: TGTGCCAGCAGCCAGGGACTAGCGGTATACAATGAGCAGTTCTTC
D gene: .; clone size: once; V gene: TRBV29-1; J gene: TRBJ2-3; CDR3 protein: CSVVSGSYTDTQYF; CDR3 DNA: TGCAGCGTTGTGTCTGGGAGTTACACAGATACGCAGTATTTT
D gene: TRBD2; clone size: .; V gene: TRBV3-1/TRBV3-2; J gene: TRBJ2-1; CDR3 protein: CASSQGILAAYNEQFF; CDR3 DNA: TGTGCCAGCAGCCAAGGGATACTAGCGGCCTACAATGAGCAGTTCTTC
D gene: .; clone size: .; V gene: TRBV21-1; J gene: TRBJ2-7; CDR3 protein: CASSKGETSNRKLQYF; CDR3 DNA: TGTGCCAGCAGCAAAGGGGAGACTAGCAACAGGAAGCTACAGTACTTC
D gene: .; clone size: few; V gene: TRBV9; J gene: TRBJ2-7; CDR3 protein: CASSVGLAPIHEQYF; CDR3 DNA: TGTGCCAGCAGCGTAGGGCTAGCCCCGATTCACGAGCAGTACTTC
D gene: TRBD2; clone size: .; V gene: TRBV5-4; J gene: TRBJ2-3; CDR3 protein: CASSLGGGADTQYF; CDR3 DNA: TGTGCCAGCAGCTTGGGCGGGGGGGCAGATACGCAGTATTTT
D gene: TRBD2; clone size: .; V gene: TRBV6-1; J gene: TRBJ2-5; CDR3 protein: CASSVTLAGGQETQYF; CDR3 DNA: TGTGCCAGCAGTGTGACGCTAGCGGGGGGGCAAGAGACCCAGTACTTC
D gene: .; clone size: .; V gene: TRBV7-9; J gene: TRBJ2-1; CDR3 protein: CASSLVEGWNEQFF; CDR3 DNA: TGTGCCAGCAGCTTAGTTGAGGGTTGGAATGAGCAGTTCTTC
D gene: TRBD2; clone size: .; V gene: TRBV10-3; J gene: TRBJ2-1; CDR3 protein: CAISSALAGTNEQFF; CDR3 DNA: TGTGCCATCAGTAGTGCACTAGCGGGGACCAATGAGCAGTTCTTC
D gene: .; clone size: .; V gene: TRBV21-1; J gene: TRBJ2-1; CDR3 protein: CASSKGERELGNEQFF; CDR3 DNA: TGTGCCAGCAGCAAAGGGGAGCGGGAGCTGGGTAATGAGCAGTTCTTC
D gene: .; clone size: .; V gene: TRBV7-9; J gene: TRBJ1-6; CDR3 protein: CASQDSSYNSPLHF; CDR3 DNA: TGTGCCAGCCAGGACAGCTCCTATAATTCACCCCTCCACTTT
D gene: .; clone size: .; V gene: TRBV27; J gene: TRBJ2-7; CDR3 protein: CASSWAQDSKPEQYF; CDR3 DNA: TGTGCCAGCAGTTGGGCCCAGGACAGCAAGCCCGAGCAGTACTTC